This T cell receptor beta chain was recovered during a study of a mutant IDH1 vaccine in newly diagnosed glioma. Background on the study: Patients had eight vaccinations, in weeks 1, 3, 5, 7, 11, 15, 19 and 23. Investigators started vaccination 4-6 weeks after radiotherapy alone, or with temozolomide cycles. The sex distribution of treated patients was around 60% male and about 38% female, with a mean age of around 43 years. It was radiotherapy, temozolomide, or both that patients received previously, with most receiving both.

Generated by immunoSEQ multiplex PCR, the TCRdb table keeps only in-frame clones and is missing some. Found here are 82,000 or so clones, 75% to 85% of them singletons; the top ten hold 2% to 2.5%. For this clone: What it binds is unknown.

Time point indicated: week 23, last vaccination. Doses consisted of 300 ug of mutant IDH1 20-mer peptide each, paired with topical imiquimod. After removal of 8 bases from V and 6 bases from J, the junction contained 14 bases not matched to a gene. The CDR3 covers 16 residues. Germline V gene lookup returns CDR1 SNHLY and CDR2 FYNNEI. The receptor was derived from a man aged 30-40 years with glioma. Some clones in this sample may be carry-over from other donors' samples. The genes are TRBV2 and TRBJ2-1; 9 bases match TRBD2. The sequencing used PBMCs, collected from a glioma patient whose treatment included an IDH1 peptide vaccine. The CDR3 loop is CASGGPFETSGNEQFF. CDR3 DNA: TGTGCCAGCGGAGGACCTTTTGAGACTAGCGGCAATGAGCAGTTCTTC. Using reference TRBV2 and TRBJ2-1 for the parts outside the CDR3, the full variable domain is EPEVTQTPSHQVTQMGQEVILRCVPISNHLYFYWYRQILGQKVEFLVSFYNNEISEKSEIFDDQFSVERPDGSNFTLKIRSTKLEDSAMYFCASGGPFETSGNEQFFGPGTRLTVL.